Listed here are 5 T cell receptor beta chains from one sample, sequenced in a study of OX40 agonist ivuxolimab in advanced cancers. Library preparation was by the immunoSEQ multiplex PCR assay. Imported from immuneACCESS, the table was reduced by TCRdb to in-frame sequences with V and J called. These copies leave out some clones; in studies compared against another copy, an unresolved V gene accounts for under half, and the cause of the remainder is not known. In all, the sample holds about 58,000 clones, and 86% of those were seen once. 1.2% of the sample lies in the top ten. Sequences were derived from CD4+ or CD8+ T cells sorted from blood, sampled in a trial of the OX40 agonist ivuxolimab. These receptors were collected from an adult with an advanced solid tumor such as melanoma, head and neck, liver or kidney cancer.

V gene TRBV27 combines with J gene TRBJ1-4, with 8 bases fitting TRBD1. V shed 5 bases, J shed 8 bases, and the junction held 7 bases outside the gene matches. Germline CDR1 MNHEY, CDR2 SMNVEV (reference sequence). This CDR3 has 14 amino acids. The CDR3, as DNA: TGTGCCAGCAGTCCGCGGACAGGGTTAGAAAAACTGTTTTTT. Its translation: CASSPRTGLEKLFF.

This sequence joins TRBV5-1 and TRBJ1-2; 7 bases match TRBD1. This CDR3 spans 14 amino acids. Trimming took 2 bases from V and 8 from J; bases not matched to a gene: 9. The germline CDR1 and CDR2 sequences are SGHRS and YFSETQ. The CDR3 sequence: CASSFNGGGGGYTF. As DNA, the CDR3 is TGCGCCAGCAGCTTTAATGGTGGAGGGGGCGGCTACACCTTC.

The rearrangement uses TRBV7-9 and TRBJ2-5; 12 bases align to TRBD2. Germline values: CDR1 SEHNR, CDR2 FQNEAQ (reference sequence). The CDR3 has 15 amino acids. Trimming removed 4 bases from V and 4 bases from J; junction bases left unmatched: 4. The CDR3, as DNA: TGTGCCAGCAGCTCGCTAGCGGGGGGGCGAGAGACCCAGTACTTC. Its translation: CASSSLAGGRETQYF.

A single count supports this clone. The chain links TRBV19 to TRBJ1-5; D is undetermined. Germline V gives CDR1 LNHDA, CDR2 SQIVND (reference sequence). V shed 1 base and J shed 6 bases, with 4 bases lying between them. The CDR3 loop spans 12 amino acids. The chain's CDR3 is CASSIASQPQHF. The CDR3 nucleotides read TGTGCCAGTAGTATAGCGAGTCAGCCCCAGCATTTT.

The chain uses TRBV6-5 and TRBJ1-1; 7 bases are shared with TRBD1. CDR3 length: 15 amino acids. J lost 1 base, V lost 5 bases, and 7 bases had no gene match. Germline assignment: CDR1 MNHEY and CDR2 SVGAGI. The CDR3 sequence: CASSKGGAGNTEAFF. The CDR3 DNA follows: TGTGCCAGCAGTAAAGGGGGCGCGGGGAACACTGAAGCTTTCTTT.